Here is one T cell receptor (beta chain) with its context. What this receptor recognizes is not known. The input lacks base qualities; no much larger clone sits a single base away. The transplants used related donors with nonmyeloablative bone marrow transplantation, and mixed chimerism in the human trials was transient. Unstimulated Tregs (CD4+CD25+CD127-), CD4+ non-Tregs (CD4+CD25-), CD4 and CD8 cells were FACS-sorted from thawed PBMCs. Patients were a few combined kidney and bone marrow transplant recipients from the ITN036ST trial, and only these trial subjects had samples available. Healthy control blood was separated into PBMCs by Ficoll density gradient and cryopreserved, and patient PBMCs were collected both before and after transplant. Genomic DNA was extracted from sorted cells with the QIAGEN DNeasy Blood and Tissue Kit for TCRbeta CDR3 sequencing. Through immunoSEQ, high-throughput TCRbeta CDR3 sequencing was done commercially, including PCR amplification with internal controls and bias correction. The study's processing was this. Unique productive TCRbeta sequences were defined by CDR3 nucleotide sequence where primers matched, and otherwise by CDR3 amino acid sequence together with Vbeta and Jbeta genes. To correct for sorting error, sequences found in more than one sorted population at a frequency ratio of 2:1 or less were discarded, and the remaining shared sequences were assigned to the population with the higher frequency. Sequences were defined as donor-reactive when expanded at least 5-fold in CFSE-low cells versus unstimulated cells and present at a frequency of at least 0.01% in CFSE-low cells. Repertoire divergence was quantified by Jensen-Shannon divergence calculated from the top 100 TCRbeta sequences ranked by frequency. For samples with multiple sequencing runs, sorting error was corrected separately for each run before the runs were pooled. Drawn from immuneACCESS, this table holds only the in-frame rearrangements with V and J called that TCRdb kept. Clones are partly lost; checked studies trace under half to an unresolved V gene and leave the rest unexplained. V and J calls plus clone size are reproduced from that table; the DNA served to infer D and trimming. Recorded for this sample are under 90,000 clones; about 91% of them occurred a single time. The ten largest make up roughly 1.4% of the sample.

The data were taken from a study of Tregs in tolerant kidney transplant recipients (dated by TCRdb to the late 2010s). Regarding the complete study: Before combined kidney and bone marrow transplantation, this study identified donor-specific regulatory T cells using TCRbeta sequencing and then followed those same cells after transplant. Results and caveats for the whole study, not just this receptor: Expanding Tregs with activated donor B cells appeared to identify the most biologically relevant and donor-specific TCRbeta repertoire. Donor-specific Treg expansion was found to exceed global Treg expansion in tolerant patients, suggesting antigen-driven rather than nonspecific expansion. The study was constrained by small patient numbers, and validation of the findings is required in larger populations and under other immunosuppression protocols. For some patients the PCR primers changed over time, which made it impossible to compare the samples from those patients at the nucleotide level. Biological reproducibility was not directly addressed, though technical replication error appeared minimal.

CDR1 and CDR2 are drawn from the germline V gene (reference sequence): LNHDA, SQIVND. The V end gives up 3 bases and the J end 8 bases, leaving 6 bases in the junction not matched to a gene. The CDR3 goes from the cysteine to the phenylalanine over 14 residues. Only the CDR3 DNA stays, 42 bases, in frame from base 1. The rearrangement combines TRBV19 with TRBJ2-1; TRBD2 agrees with 8 junctional bases. This clonotype originated in a human patient who received a combined kidney and bone marrow transplant. Following a transplant, a fraction of the T cells may be traceable to the graft donor. This specimen was CD4+ T cells from blood (PBMCs), taken 24 months after the transplant. The CDR3 protein is CASSIQRERYEQFF. DNA sequence: TGTGCCAGTAGTATCCAGCGGGAGAGATATGAGCAGTTCTTC.